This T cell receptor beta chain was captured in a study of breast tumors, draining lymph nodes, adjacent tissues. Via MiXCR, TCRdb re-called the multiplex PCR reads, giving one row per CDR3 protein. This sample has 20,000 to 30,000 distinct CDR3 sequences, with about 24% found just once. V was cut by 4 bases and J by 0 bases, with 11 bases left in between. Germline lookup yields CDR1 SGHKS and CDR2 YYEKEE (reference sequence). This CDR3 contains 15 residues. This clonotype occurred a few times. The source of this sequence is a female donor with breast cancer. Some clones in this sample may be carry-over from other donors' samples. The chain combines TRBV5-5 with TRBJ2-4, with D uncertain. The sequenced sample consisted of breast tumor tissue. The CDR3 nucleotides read TGTGCCAGCAGCGGACCCGACGTAGCCAAAAACATTCAGTACTTC. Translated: CASSGPDVAKNIQYF.